This T cell receptor beta chain is from a study of T cell repertoires in cytomegalovirus infection. TCRdb reanalysed the reads using MiXCR and keeps one entry per CDR3 protein. Found here are roughly 320,000 distinct CDR3 sequences, roughly a tenth of them singletons; the top ten hold approximately 2.4%. This clonotype was found a few times. The antigen is undetermined. The CDR3 has 15 residues. In germline, CDR1 is DFQATT, CDR2 SNEGSKA (reference sequence). Trimming at V came to 4 bases and at J to 1 base, leaving 8 bases not matched to a gene. Study-wide results and limits: Cumulative public TCR beta family frequency identified carriers of CMV plus the relevant HLA. Ex vivo responses were dominated by HLA-C-restricted CMV-specific TCR beta clonotypes.

The chain has TRBV20-1 and TRBJ2-3; the match to TRBD2 covers 7 bases. This receptor was identified in a human donor in good health (CMV status not recorded). Some clones in this sample may be carry-over from other donors' samples. The sequenced sample was PBMCs. CDR3 protein: CSAIQRGGGTDTQYF. The DNA for the CDR3 is TGCAGTGCTATTCAGCGGGGTGGAGGCACAGATACGCAGTATTTT.